This passage covers 10 T cell receptor beta chains from one sample sequenced in a study of tumor and adjacent non-tumor tissue in lung cancer. This sample's RNA came from whole unsorted tissue. More than 3 cm separated this lung sample from the edge of the tumor. The library came from three nested PCR rounds adapted from ARM-PCR protocols. TCRdb redid the calling of the multiplex PCR reads with MiXCR, one entry per CDR3 protein. The table lists 70,000 to 90,000 distinct CDR3 sequences, around two thirds of them singletons. Material for sequencing was distant non-tumor lung tissue. These receptors were taken from a woman aged 50 to 60 with non-small cell lung cancer.

A word on this clonotype: One junction end disagrees with the germline gene, perhaps due to a read error. The V and J genes are TRBV6-6 and TRBJ1-1; 7 positions match TRBD1. The CDR3 spans 15 residues. The V gene's germline CDR1 is MNHNY and CDR2 SVGAGI (reference sequence). The CDR3 DNA reads as TGTGCCAGCTCACCTGGAGGACAGGCAGACACTGAAGCTTTCTTC. The encoded protein is CASSPGGQADTEAFF.

Notes on this clonotype: Mismatch with germline at one junction end may stem from a read error. The genes are TRBV20-1 and TRBJ2-1; D gene uncertain. Germline V gives CDR1 DFQATT, CDR2 SNEGSKA (reference sequence). This CDR3 is 12 amino acids long. Written as DNA, the CDR3 is TGCTGTGCCAGATGGGCTAGTAATGAGCAGTTCTTC. Translated: CCARWASNEQFF.

In the case of this clonotype: Mismatch with germline at one junction end may stem from a read error. This CDR3 is CAGSFGLAGLKSIDTQYF. CDR3 DNA sequence: TGTGCCGGCAGCTTTGGACTAGCGGGATTAAAAAGCATAGATACGCAGTATTTT. This chain uses TRBV11-1 with TRBJ2-3, with 12 bases that match TRBD2. The germline V gene encodes CDR1 SGHAT and CDR2 FQDESV (reference sequence). The CDR3 sequence is 18 residues long.

The rearrangement joins TRBV11-2 to TRBJ2-1; perhaps TRBD2 as D (6 bases). Trimming left V 7 bases short and J 9 bases short, with 19 bases between. The CDR3 extends over 14 amino acids. The germline V gene encodes CDR1 SGHAT and CDR2 FQNNGV. The DNA of the CDR3 is TGTGCCAGCAACTTTATAGGGGAGGCCGGTGAGCAGTTCTTC. Its protein is CASNFIGEAGEQFF.

On this clonotype: The junction departs from germline at one end; a sequencing error may be responsible. The chain recombines TRBV20-1 with TRBJ2-7, with D maybe TRBD1 (6 bases). The CDR3 is made up of 16 amino acids. Per the germline V gene, CDR1 is DFQATT and CDR2 is SNEGSKA (reference sequence). The CDR3 nucleotides read TGCAATGCTCAGGGGCTAACGGGAACTAGCTCCTACGAGCAGTACTTC. Translating it yields CNAQGLTGTSSYEQYF.

This clonotype was seen many times. The chain links TRBV4-1 to TRBJ2-1; no firm D call. This CDR3 region has 12 residues. Germline CDR1 is MGHRA and CDR2 is YSYEKL. V was cut by 1 base and J by 9 bases, with 7 bases left in between. CDR3 nucleotide sequence: TGCGCCAGCAGCCAAGGGAGAGCTGAGCAGTTCTTC. It codes for CASSQGRAEQFF.

This clonotype was seen a handful of times. The rearrangement uses TRBV12-3 or TRBV12-4 and TRBJ2-1, with 7 bases matching TRBD1. The CDR3 extends over 15 amino acids. The J segment lost 4 bases and the V segment lost 5 bases, leaving 8 bases of the junction unmatched. The CDR3 bases are TGTGCCAGCAGTCGGGACAGAGAAACGTACAATGAGCAGTTCTTC. Its translation: CASSRDRETYNEQFF.

Regarding this clonotype: Possible read error: a much larger clone is one base away. V and J are TRBV12-3 or TRBV12-4 and TRBJ2-7; D perhaps matches TRBD1 (5 bases). The CDR3 has 19 residues. Trimming left V 5 bases short and J 4 bases short, with 30 bases between. The CDR3 bases are TGTGCCAGCAGTCCTAGGCAAGGGGCAATCCTAACAAGTCTATACGAGCAGTACTTC. The encoded protein is CASSPRQGAILTSLYEQYF.

J is TRBJ1-2 and V is TRBV20-1; D might be TRBD1 (6 bases). CDR1 is DFQATT and CDR2 is SNEGSKA in the germline V gene (reference sequence). The CDR3 loop spans 16 amino acids. Trimming cost V 7 bases and J 3 bases, with 24 bases left between them. The CDR3 DNA follows: TGCAGTGACAGAGATATGGGGACACAGGTCGACTATGGCTACACCTTC. Translation: CSDRDMGTQVDYGYTF.

Note on this clonotype: At one end, the junction sequence differs from germline, possibly due to a read error. The chain is built from TRBV7-9 and TRBJ1-4; D perhaps matches TRBD1 (6 bases). There are 14 residues in the CDR3. Germline CDR1 and CDR2: SEHNR and FQNEAQ (reference sequence). The CDR3 reads CASSLSQGNEELFF. The CDR3 coding sequence is TGTGCCAGCAGCTTATCACAGGGTAATGAAGAACTGTTTTTT.